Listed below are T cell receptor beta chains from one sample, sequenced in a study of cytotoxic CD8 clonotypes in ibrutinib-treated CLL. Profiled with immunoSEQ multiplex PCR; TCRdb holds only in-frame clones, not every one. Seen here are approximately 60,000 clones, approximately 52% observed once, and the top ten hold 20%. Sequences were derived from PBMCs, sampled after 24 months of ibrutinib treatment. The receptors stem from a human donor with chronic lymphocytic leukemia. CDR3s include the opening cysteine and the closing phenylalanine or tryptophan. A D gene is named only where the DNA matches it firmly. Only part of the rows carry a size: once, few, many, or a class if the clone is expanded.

CASSVEDIGELFF,TGTGCCAGCAGCGTAGAGGACATCGGGGAGCTGTTTTTT,TRBV9,13,NA,TRBJ2-2,NA
CASSLQGSRGSGANVLTF,TGCGCCAGCAGCCTGCAGGGTTCCCGTGGGTCTGGGGCCAACGTCCTGACTTTC,TRBV5-1,18,NA,TRBJ2-6,NA
CASSGTGTGSGELFF,TGTGCCAGCAGCGGGACCGGGACAGGGTCCGGGGAGCTGTTTTTT,TRBV5-6,15,NA,TRBJ2-2,TRBD1
CASSLFPGHNEQFF,TGTGCCAGCAGCTTATTTCCAGGACACAATGAGCAGTTCTTC,TRBV11-3,14,NA,TRBJ2-1,NA
CASKPETNTGELFF,TGCGCCAGCAAACCTGAAACGAACACCGGGGAGCTGTTTTTT,TRBV10-2,14,NA,TRBJ2-2,NA
CASVRASGRAPVYEQYF,TGTGCCAGCGTCCGGGCTAGCGGGAGGGCCCCTGTCTACGAGCAGTACTTC,TRBV7-2,17,once,TRBJ2-7,TRBD2
CASSRGTSGGLQETQYF,TGTGCCAGCAGCAGAGGGACTAGCGGGGGGTTACAAGAGACCCAGTACTTC,TRBV9,17,NA,TRBJ2-5,TRBD2
CASSSGTSGREQFF,TGTGCCAGCAGCTCCGGGACTAGCGGGAGGGAGCAGTTCTTC,TRBV5-4,14,NA,TRBJ2-1,TRBD2
CASSYSTGREAFF,TGTGCCAGCAGTTACTCGACAGGTCGAGAAGCTTTCTTT,TRBV6-5,13,many,TRBJ1-1,NA
CASSQVGSPLHF,TGCGCCAGCAGCCAGGTTGGGTCACCCCTCCACTTT,TRBV4-1,12,many,TRBJ1-6,NA
CASSLAVIGGGVYGYTF,TGCGCCAGCAGCTTGGCGGTCATCGGTGGGGGCGTCTATGGCTACACCTTC,TRBV5-1,17,many,TRBJ1-2,NA
CASRWTGGNQPQHF,TGTGCCAGCAGATGGACAGGGGGCAATCAGCCCCAGCATTTT,TRBV28,14,NA,TRBJ1-5,TRBD1
CASMTSGRAWGTGELFF,TGTGCCAGCATGACTAGCGGGAGGGCCTGGGGGACCGGGGAGCTGTTTTTT,TRBV19,17,NA,TRBJ2-2,TRBD2
CASSQEPPGTAGIDTQYF,TGCGCCAGCAGCCAAGAACCCCCTGGGACCGCGGGGATAGATACGCAGTATTTT,TRBV4-1,18,NA,TRBJ2-3,NA
CASSPPGMVGRPNYGYTF,TGTGCCAGTAGTCCCCCGGGAATGGTCGGCAGACCTAACTATGGCTACACCTTC,TRBV19,18,few,TRBJ1-2,NA
CAWSVSGGTGNTIYF,TGTGCCTGGAGTGTATCGGGGGGCACTGGAAACACCATATATTTT,TRBV30,15,NA,TRBJ1-3,NA
CASSQSPTNEKLFF,TGTGCCAGCAGTCAAAGCCCAACTAATGAAAAACTGTTTTTT,TRBV6-5,14,NA,TRBJ1-4,NA
CASSLSGRVLGTQYF,TGTGCCAGCAGCCTTAGCGGGAGGGTCCTCGGGACCCAGTACTTC,TRBV28,15,NA,TRBJ2-5,TRBD2
CVVEWVWRTEAFF,TGTGTCGTAGAGTGGGTGTGGAGGACTGAAGCTTTCTTT,TRBV7-4,13,NA,TRBJ1-1,NA
CASSFMGNYGYTF,TGTGCCAGTAGCTTTATGGGGAACTATGGCTACACCTTC,TRBV19,13,many,TRBJ1-2,NA
CASSYSYEQYF,TGCGCCAGCAGCTACAGCTACGAGCAGTACTTC,TRBV5-1,11,many,TRBJ2-7,NA
CASGGEANYGYTF,TGCGCCAGCGGGGGGGAAGCTAACTATGGCTACACCTTC,TRBV5-1,13,NA,TRBJ1-2,NA
CASSLVAGLYEQYF,TGCGCCAGCAGCTTGGTCGCCGGACTCTACGAGCAGTACTTC,TRBV5-1,14,few,TRBJ2-7,NA
CAWDRGQGISEQYF,TGTGCCTGGGACCGAGGACAGGGAATCTCCGAGCAGTACTTC,TRBV30,14,NA,TRBJ2-7,TRBD1
CASSARQGGNSPLHF,TGTGCCAGCAGTGCCAGACAGGGCGGTAATTCACCCCTCCACTTT,TRBV6-5,15,NA,TRBJ1-6,TRBD1
CASSIMVSYNSPLHF,TGTGCCAGCAGCATAATGGTCTCCTATAATTCACCCCTCCACTTT,TRBV6-1,15,many,TRBJ1-6,NA